Below are 17 T cell receptor beta chains sequenced from a single sample in a study of T cell responses to AZD1222 COVID-19 vaccine. Assay used: immunoSEQ multiplex PCR; TCRdb lists only in-frame clones, some missing. The data hold some 150,000 clones, with about 90% observed a single time. Here the sequenced sample was peripheral blood, taken on day 0 of AZD1222 vaccination. The receptors were sampled from an adult in good health.

The rearrangement joins TRBV6-2 or TRBV6-3 to TRBJ2-1; possibly TRBD1 for D (6 bases). Germline CDR1 MNHEY, CDR2 SVGEGT. The CDR3 is 12 residues long. Trimming removed 5 bases from V and 15 bases from J, with 17 bases in between. CDR3 sequence: CASSHRTEGGFF. CDR3 coding DNA: TGTGCCAGCAGTCACAGGACAGAAGGAGGGTTCTTC.

The chain combines TRBV20-1 with TRBJ2-1; 15 bases are a match to TRBD2. This CDR3 region has 20 residues. Looked up from germline, CDR1 is DFQATT and CDR2 is SNEGSKA (reference sequence). The ends lost 3 bases at V and 0 bases at J; junction bases unmatched: 12. CDR3 amino acids: CSASVSGLAGGPYSYNEQFF. The CDR3 DNA follows: TGCAGTGCTAGTGTTTCGGGACTAGCGGGGGGACCCTACTCCTACAATGAGCAGTTCTTC.

V gene TRBV9 combines with J gene TRBJ2-5, with a tentative D call TRBD2 (5 bases). This CDR3 has 13 residues. V gave up 1 base and J gave up 4 bases, with 8 bases separating them. Germline loops: CDR1 SGDLS, CDR2 YYNGEE. In nucleotides, the CDR3 is TGTGCCAGCAGCGTATCGGGGAGAGAGACCCAGTACTTC. This sequence encodes CASSVSGRETQYF.

The V call is TRBV6-5, the J call TRBJ2-7, with D possibly TRBD2 on 6 matching bases. The CDR3 has 14 residues. Germline-derived CDR1 and CDR2 are MNHEY and SVGAGI. Between the trimmed V and J ends, which lost 6 bases and 3 bases, there was a span of 15 bases. Written as DNA, the CDR3 is TGTGCCAGCAGAGAGCGGGCGACATTCTACGAGCAGTACTTC. This sequence encodes CASRERATFYEQYF.

The gene calls are TRBV3-1 (or the pseudogene TRBV3-2) and TRBJ2-6; D ambiguous. The CDR3 length is 16 residues. The V end was cut by 3 bases, the J end by 0 bases, with 9 bases between. Germline assignment: CDR1 LGHDT and CDR2 YNNKEL (reference sequence). The CDR3 nucleotides read TGTGCCAGCAGCCAGGGCACGAGCTCTGGGGCCAACGTCCTGACTTTC. Protein product: CASSQGTSSGANVLTF.

The genes are TRBV29-1 and TRBJ2-2; D unresolved. V shed 2 bases and J shed 7 bases, with 8 bases lying between them. CDR1 is SQVTM and CDR2 is ANQGSEA in the germline V gene. The CDR3 consists of 12 residues. The CDR3 sequence: CSVEFIGGELFF. The CDR3, as DNA: TGCAGCGTTGAATTCATCGGCGGGGAGCTGTTTTTT.

This clone was observed a single time. The chain carries TRBV7-8 and TRBJ2-3; perhaps TRBD1 as D (6 bases). Trimming pared 5 bases from V and 6 bases from J, leaving 12 bases between. This CDR3 is 13 amino acids long. Germline CDR1 SGHVS, CDR2 FQNEAQ. The DNA for the CDR3 is TGTGCCAGCAGCGAACCAGGGGAGGATACGCAGTATTTT. It is translated as CASSEPGEDTQYF.

V gene TRBV2 combines with J gene TRBJ2-7; a possible D gene is TRBD2 (5 bases). Between the trimmed V and J ends, which lost 6 bases and 5 bases, there was a span of 23 bases. CDR1 is SNHLY and CDR2 is FYNNEI in the germline V gene. The CDR3 covers 16 residues. CDR3 sequence (DNA): TGTGCCAGCAGAAGCGGACGGAGCCCAAGACTGGACGAGCAGTACTTC. Protein sequence: CASRSGRSPRLDEQYF.

V gene TRBV6-5 combines with J gene TRBJ1-1; possible D gene TRBD1, 6 bases. V was pared by 5 bases and J by 5 bases, with 18 bases between. Germline V gene data show CDR1 as MNHEY and CDR2 as SVGAGI. The CDR3 runs 15 residues. For the CDR3, the DNA is TGTGCCAGCAGTCCTATAACAGGGTTTGGGACTGAAGCTTTCTTT. Translation gives CASSPITGFGTEAFF.

This sequence joins TRBV5-5 and TRBJ2-2; maybe TRBD2 (5 bases). V was trimmed by 0 bases and J by 5 bases, leaving 5 bases between them. CDR1 and CDR2 (germline): SGHKS, YYEKEE (reference sequence). This CDR3 has 13 amino acids. This CDR3 reads CASSLAGTGELFF. The CDR3 DNA reads TGTGCCAGCAGCTTGGCGGGGACCGGGGAGCTGTTTTTT.

The chain combines TRBV5-1 with TRBJ2-7; maybe TRBD2 (6 bases). The length of the CDR3 is 15 residues. V was clipped by 1 base and J by 6 bases, with 17 bases between them. Germline-derived CDR1 and CDR2 are SGHRS and YFSETQ. The CDR3 region is CASSLLGLTSIEQYF. The DNA of the CDR3 is TGCGCCAGCAGCTTGCTGGGACTCACCTCCATCGAGCAGTACTTC.

This chain uses TRBV4-3 with TRBJ2-5; 7 bases match TRBD2. The germline V gene has CDR1 LGHNA and CDR2 YSLEER. Unmatched junction bases numbered 6, after V lost 1 base and J lost 4 bases. The CDR3 consists of 15 residues. DNA for the CDR3: TGCGCCAGCAGCCAAGCCGCGGGAGTGTCAGAGACCCAGTACTTC. Its translation: CASSQAAGVSETQYF.

This clone was counted once. This sequence joins TRBV3-1 (or the pseudogene TRBV3-2) and TRBJ1-1; 7 bases fit TRBD1. This CDR3 is built from 13 residues. The V gene end was trimmed by 4 bases and the J gene end by 4 bases; junction bases not matched to a gene: 3. CDR1 is LGHDT, CDR2 YNNKEL, per germline (reference sequence). In DNA form, the CDR3 reads TGTGCCAGCAGCCTTTACAGGGGCACTGAAGCTTTCTTT. This translates into CASSLYRGTEAFF.

This rearrangement joins TRBV27 to TRBJ1-2; D is unclear. This CDR3 contains 14 residues. CDR1 MNHEY and CDR2 SMNVEV come from the germline V gene (reference sequence). V lost 2 bases, J lost 2 bases, and 9 bases lay in between. The CDR3 spells CASSLTQRNYGYTF. Written as DNA, the CDR3 is TGTGCCAGCAGTTTAACACAGAGAAACTATGGCTACACCTTC.

The V call is TRBV18, the J call TRBJ1-5; D unclear. This CDR3 is built from 13 residues. Between the trimmed V and J ends, which lost 6 bases and 3 bases, there was a span of 9 bases. Germline lookup yields CDR1 KGHSH and CDR2 LQKENI. The DNA for the CDR3 is TGTGCCAGCTCTTATGAGGCCAATCAGCCCCAGCATTTT. Translated, it gives CASSYEANQPQHF.

This chain connects TRBV10-3 to TRBJ2-1, with D uncertain. This CDR3 contains 12 residues. V was clipped by 4 bases and J by 6 bases, with 7 bases between them. Germline assignment: CDR1 ENHRY and CDR2 SYGVKD. CDR3 loop: CAISGASNEQFF. The CDR3 DNA reads as TGTGCCATCAGTGGCGCTTCCAATGAGCAGTTCTTC.

This clone was seen just once. The chain combines TRBV9 with TRBJ1-5; TRBD1 is a possible D gene (6 bases). The CDR3 has 15 amino acids. Between the trimmed V and J ends, which lost 3 bases and 5 bases, there was a span of 15 bases. Germline V gene data show CDR1 as SGDLS and CDR2 as YYNGEE. The CDR3 spells CASSARPGGDQPQHF. The CDR3 nucleotides are TGTGCCAGCAGCGCTAGACCCGGGGGCGATCAGCCCCAGCATTTT.